The entry that follows covers one T cell receptor (beta chain) sequence. This clonotype was seen once. Its antigen remains undetermined. Per-nucleotide qualities are absent, and no much larger clonotype sits a single base away. A single read is weak support. The entry originates in a study of neurological immune-mediated disorders (dated by TCRdb to the late 2010s). A note on the overall study: Of the roughly 34 multiple sclerosis patients, some 30 had relapsing-remitting MS and 3 had secondary progressive MS. Of the 65 to 70 subjects in the cohort, approximately 15 were HAM/TSP patients, roughly 34 were multiple sclerosis patients, and some 20 were healthy controls. Longitudinal samples, technical triplicates and paired sorted CD4+ and CD8+ T-cell subsets, alongside PBMC samples, were included among the 106 TCR-beta libraries. The study compared peripheral blood TCR-beta repertoires of HTLV-I-associated myelopathy (HAM/TSP) patients, multiple sclerosis patients and healthy controls using UMI-based sequencing.

The CDR3, cysteine through phenylalanine, is 17 amino acids long. The retained sequence is limited to the CDR3, 51 bases, with the frame set at the first base. For unsorted PBMC libraries, 2 million PBMCs were used after storage in RNAlater at -80 degrees C until RNA extraction. The multiple sclerosis patients were enrolled in a US clinical protocol that evaluated disease progression with magnetic resonance imaging. PBMCs were separated from peripheral blood using Ficoll-Hypaque density gradient centrifugation and then cryopreserved in liquid nitrogen. cDNA was synthesized by template-switch 5'RACE using a primer with a 10-nucleotide random unique molecular identifier that tagged each TCR transcript. Each sequencing run produced over 160 million TCR-beta sequences covering 15-18 subjects. Total RNA was extracted with the RNeasy kit. The KAPA Real-time Library Amplification kit was used to amplify TCR-beta VDJ regions with primers targeting the TCR constant region and the 5'RACE anchor. A first PCR added sample indexes and Illumina adaptors, and a second PCR then raised library yield. After Ampure bead purification, the TCR product of roughly 650 bp was size-selected on a 2% E-gel SizeSelection system. Before pooling, library quality was assessed on a Bioanalyzer, concentration was determined with Qubit, and library quantification was performed with the Kapa Library Quantification kit. Paired-end 2 x 150 bp sequencing of the libraries was performed on an Illumina HiSeq 2500. To increase sequence diversity, about 23-32% phiX was spiked into each library pool. In the paper's pipeline: Quality-filtered reads were processed with the UMI-based MiGEC pipeline, and over 75% of raw TCR sequences were removed by the MiGEC pipeline during error correction. VDJ genes were aligned to IMGT germline references, and each clonotype was defined by a unique CDR3 amino acid sequence together with V-J genes. Clonal expansion, Shannon diversity and CDR3 relatedness (CalcPairwiseDistances, ClusterSamples) were evaluated with VDJtools, and phylogenetic trees were built with CLCbio workbench. Clones with at least 8 unique UMIs were defined as expanded, with this threshold being based on coefficient-of-variation modelling across technical triplicates. The public reads were run again by TCRdb, first through fastp at Q25 and then through MiXCR, and only productive beta chains were kept. Rows merge per CDR3 protein into single entries with the most common DNA and genes. Here the V and J calls rest on TCRdb's processing, not on the authors' analysis. This sample lists under 80,000 distinct CDR3 sequences; around 4.2% were detected once. The top ten hold 1.3% of the sample.

What the authors observed across the whole study: No identical CDR3 amino acid sequences were found to be shared among expanded clones across subjects, suggesting that TCR-beta repertoires were private in all groups. Phylogenetic analysis grouped repertoires from 18 of 34 MS patients into a cluster of related CDR3 sequences, suggesting a possible repertoire-level signature. No association of the MS cluster with clinical or MRI features was observed, and the need for larger cohorts was stated by the authors. TCR clonal expansion was highest in HAM/TSP patients and lowest in MS patients, with MS patients falling below even healthy controls.

The chain employs TRBV12-2 and TRBJ1-2; TRBD1, as called in the table, went unchecked against the DNA. TRBV12-2 is a documented pseudogene. The sample taken for sequencing was PBMCs. The sequence was obtained from a man aged 30-40 years with multiple sclerosis. The CDR3 here reads CASRLGSTTQGAVGYTF. The DNA sequence is as follows: TGTGCAAGTCGCTTAGGAAGCACGACTCAGGGGGCTGTGGGCTACACCTTC.